This paragraph covers one TCR beta chain sequence. Its cognate antigen is unknown. Second doses at about 4 or about 12 weeks were pooled. These data belong to a study of T cell responses to AZD1222 COVID-19 vaccine. This CDR3 region has 13 residues. V was pared by 1 base and J by 4 bases, with 7 bases between. Germline V gives CDR1 MNHNS, CDR2 SASEGT. Study results and limitations: In the spike-specific TCR repertoire, nearly half reportedly target unmutated variant regions.

TCRdb keeps only in-frame clones here, not all; method: immunoSEQ multiplex PCR. This table has some 110,000 clones, 92% appearing once. The J gene is TRBJ1-2, the V gene TRBV6-1; D ambiguous. The sample consisted of peripheral blood, taken 28 days after the second AZD1222 dose. The TCR originated in an adult who received the AZD1222 COVID-19 vaccine. The CDR3 nucleotides read TGTGCCAGCAGTGAAGGGCAGATCTATGGCTACACCTTC. Its protein product is CASSEGQIYGYTF.